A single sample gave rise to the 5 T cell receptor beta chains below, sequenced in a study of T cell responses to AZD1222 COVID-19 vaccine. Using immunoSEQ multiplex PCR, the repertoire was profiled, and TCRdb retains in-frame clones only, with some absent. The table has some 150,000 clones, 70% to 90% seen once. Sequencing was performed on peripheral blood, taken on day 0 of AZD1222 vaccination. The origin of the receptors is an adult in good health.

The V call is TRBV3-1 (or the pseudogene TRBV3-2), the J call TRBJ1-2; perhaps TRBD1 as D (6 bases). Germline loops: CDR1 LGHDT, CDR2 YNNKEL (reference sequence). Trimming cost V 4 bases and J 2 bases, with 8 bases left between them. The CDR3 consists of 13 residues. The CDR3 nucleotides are TGTGCCAGCAGCCCAACAGGGAACTATGGCTACACCTTC. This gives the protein CASSPTGNYGYTF.

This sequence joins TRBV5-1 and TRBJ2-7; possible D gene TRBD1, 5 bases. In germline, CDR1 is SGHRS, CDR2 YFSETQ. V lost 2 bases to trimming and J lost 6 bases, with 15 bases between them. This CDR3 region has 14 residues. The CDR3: CASSFSDTSIEQYF. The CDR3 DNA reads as TGCGCCAGCAGCTTTTCGGACACGTCTATCGAGCAGTACTTC.

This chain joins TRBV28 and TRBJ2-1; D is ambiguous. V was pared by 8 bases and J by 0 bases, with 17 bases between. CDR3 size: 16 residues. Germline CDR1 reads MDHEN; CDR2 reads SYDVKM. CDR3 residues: CASYPPSGSSYNEQFF. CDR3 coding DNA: TGTGCCAGCTATCCGCCGTCGGGTTCCTCCTACAATGAGCAGTTCTTC.

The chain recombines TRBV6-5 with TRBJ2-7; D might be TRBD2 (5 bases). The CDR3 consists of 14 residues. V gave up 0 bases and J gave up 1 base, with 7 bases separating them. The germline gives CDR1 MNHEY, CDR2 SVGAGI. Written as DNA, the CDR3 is TGTGCCAGCAGTTACTCGAAGCGGTCCTACGAGCAGTACTTC. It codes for CASSYSKRSYEQYF.

In DNA, the CDR3 is TGTGCCAGCAGTGACAGGCCCAACTATGGCTACACCTTC. It is translated as CASSDRPNYGYTF. V usage is TRBV6-2 or TRBV6-3 and J usage is TRBJ1-2; tentative D call: TRBD1 (6 bases). This CDR3 is 13 amino acids long. V lost 5 bases and J lost 2, with 9 bases in between. The germline gives CDR1 MNHEY, CDR2 SVGEGT.